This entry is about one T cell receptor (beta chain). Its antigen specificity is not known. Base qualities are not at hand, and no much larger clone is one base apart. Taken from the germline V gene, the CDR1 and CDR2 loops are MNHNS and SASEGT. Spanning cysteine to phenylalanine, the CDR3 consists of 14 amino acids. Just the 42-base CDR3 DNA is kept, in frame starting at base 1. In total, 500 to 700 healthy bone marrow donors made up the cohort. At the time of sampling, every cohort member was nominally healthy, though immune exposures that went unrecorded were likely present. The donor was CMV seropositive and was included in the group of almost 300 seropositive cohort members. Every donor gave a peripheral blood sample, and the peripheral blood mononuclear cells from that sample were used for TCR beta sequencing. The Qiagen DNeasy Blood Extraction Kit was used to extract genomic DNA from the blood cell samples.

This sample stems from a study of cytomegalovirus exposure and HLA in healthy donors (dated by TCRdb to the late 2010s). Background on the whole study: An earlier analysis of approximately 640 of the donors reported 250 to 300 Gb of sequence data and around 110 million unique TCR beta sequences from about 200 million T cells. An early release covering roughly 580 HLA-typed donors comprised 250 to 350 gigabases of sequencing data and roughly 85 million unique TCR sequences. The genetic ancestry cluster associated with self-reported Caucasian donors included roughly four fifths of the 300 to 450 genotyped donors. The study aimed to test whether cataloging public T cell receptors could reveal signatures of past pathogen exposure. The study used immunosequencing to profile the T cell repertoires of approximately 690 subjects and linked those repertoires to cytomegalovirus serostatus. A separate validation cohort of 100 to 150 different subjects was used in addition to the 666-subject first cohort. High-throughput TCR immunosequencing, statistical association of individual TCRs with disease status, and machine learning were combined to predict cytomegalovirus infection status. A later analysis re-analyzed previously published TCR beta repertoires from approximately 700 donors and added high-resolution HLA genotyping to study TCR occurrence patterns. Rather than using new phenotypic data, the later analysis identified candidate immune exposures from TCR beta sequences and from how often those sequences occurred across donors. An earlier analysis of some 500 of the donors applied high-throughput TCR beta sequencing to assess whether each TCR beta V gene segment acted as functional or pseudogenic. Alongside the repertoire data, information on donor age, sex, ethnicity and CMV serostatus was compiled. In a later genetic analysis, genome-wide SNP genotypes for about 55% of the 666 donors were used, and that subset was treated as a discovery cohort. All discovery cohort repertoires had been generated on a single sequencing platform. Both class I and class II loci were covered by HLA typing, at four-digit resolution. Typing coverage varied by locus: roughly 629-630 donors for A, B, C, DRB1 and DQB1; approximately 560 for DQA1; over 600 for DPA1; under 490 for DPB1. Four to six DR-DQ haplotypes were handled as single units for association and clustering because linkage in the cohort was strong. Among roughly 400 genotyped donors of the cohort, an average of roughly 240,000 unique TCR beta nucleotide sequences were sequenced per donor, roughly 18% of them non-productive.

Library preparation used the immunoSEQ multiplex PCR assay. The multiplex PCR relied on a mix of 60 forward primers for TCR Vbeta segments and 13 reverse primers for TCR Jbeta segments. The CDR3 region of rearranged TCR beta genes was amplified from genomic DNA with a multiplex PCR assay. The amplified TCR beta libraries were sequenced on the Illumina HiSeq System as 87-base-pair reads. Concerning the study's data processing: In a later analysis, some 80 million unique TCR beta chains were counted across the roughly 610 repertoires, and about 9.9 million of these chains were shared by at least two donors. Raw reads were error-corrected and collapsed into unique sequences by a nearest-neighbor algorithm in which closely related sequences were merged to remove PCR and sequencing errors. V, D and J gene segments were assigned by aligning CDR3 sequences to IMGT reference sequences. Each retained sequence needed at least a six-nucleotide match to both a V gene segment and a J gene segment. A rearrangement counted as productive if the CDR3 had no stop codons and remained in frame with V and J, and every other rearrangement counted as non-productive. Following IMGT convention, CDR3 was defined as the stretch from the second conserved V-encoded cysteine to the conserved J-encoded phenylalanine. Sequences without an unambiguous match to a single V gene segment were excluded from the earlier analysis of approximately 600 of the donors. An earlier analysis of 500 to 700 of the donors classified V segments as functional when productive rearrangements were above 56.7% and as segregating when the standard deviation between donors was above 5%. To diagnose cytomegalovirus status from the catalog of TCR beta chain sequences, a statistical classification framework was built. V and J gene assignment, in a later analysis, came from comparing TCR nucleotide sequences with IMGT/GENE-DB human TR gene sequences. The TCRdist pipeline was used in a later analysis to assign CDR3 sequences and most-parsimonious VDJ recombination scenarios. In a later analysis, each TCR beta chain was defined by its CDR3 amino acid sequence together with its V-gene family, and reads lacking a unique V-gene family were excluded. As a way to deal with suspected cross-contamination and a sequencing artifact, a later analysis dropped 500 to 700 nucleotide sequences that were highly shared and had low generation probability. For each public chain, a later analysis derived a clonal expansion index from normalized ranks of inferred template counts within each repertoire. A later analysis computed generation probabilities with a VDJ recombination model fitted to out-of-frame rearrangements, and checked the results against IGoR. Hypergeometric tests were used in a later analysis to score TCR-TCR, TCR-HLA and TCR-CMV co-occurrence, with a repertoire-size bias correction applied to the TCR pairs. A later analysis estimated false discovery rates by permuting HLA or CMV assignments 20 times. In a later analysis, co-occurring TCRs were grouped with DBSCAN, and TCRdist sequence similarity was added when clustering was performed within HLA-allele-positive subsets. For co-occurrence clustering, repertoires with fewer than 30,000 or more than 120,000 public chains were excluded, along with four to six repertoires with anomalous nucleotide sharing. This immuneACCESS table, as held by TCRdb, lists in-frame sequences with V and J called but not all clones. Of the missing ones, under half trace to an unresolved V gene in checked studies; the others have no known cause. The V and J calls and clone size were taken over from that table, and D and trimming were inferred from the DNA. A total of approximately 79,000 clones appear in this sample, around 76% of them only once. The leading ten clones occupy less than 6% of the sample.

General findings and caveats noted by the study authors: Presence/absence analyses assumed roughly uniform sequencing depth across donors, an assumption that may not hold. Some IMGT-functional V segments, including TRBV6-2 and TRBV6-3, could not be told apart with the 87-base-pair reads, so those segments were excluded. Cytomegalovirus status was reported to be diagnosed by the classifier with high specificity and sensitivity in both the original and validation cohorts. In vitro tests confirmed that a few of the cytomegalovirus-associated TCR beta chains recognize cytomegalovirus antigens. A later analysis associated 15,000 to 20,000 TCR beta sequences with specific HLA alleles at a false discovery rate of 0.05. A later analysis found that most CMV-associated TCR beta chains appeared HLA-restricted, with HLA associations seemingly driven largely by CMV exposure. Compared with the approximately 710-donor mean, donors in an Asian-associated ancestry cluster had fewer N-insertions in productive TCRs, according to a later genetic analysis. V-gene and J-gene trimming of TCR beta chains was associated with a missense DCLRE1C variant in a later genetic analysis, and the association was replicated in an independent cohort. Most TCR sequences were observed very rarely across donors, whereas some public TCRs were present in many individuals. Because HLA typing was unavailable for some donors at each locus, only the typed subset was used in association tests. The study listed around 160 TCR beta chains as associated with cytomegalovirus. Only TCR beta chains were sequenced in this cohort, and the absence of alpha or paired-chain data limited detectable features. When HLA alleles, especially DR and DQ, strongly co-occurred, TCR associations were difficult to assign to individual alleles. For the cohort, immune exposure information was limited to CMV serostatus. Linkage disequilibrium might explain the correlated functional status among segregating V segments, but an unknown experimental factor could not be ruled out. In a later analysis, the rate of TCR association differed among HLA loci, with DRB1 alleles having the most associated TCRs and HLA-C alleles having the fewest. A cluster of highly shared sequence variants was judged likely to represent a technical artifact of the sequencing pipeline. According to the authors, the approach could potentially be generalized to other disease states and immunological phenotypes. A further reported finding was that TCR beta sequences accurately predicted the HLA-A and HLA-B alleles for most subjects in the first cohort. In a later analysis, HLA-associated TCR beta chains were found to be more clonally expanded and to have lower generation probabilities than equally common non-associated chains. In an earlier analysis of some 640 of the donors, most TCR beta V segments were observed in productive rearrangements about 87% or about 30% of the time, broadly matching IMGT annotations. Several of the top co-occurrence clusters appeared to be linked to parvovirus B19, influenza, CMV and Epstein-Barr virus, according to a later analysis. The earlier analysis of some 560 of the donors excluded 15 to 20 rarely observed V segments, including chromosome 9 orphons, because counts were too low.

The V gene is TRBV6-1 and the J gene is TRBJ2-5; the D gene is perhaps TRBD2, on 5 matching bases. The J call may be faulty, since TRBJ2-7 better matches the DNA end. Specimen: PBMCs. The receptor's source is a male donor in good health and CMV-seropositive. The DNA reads TGTGCCAGCAGTGAAGGAGGGTGGGCCAACGAGCAGTACTTC. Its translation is CASSEGGWANEQYF.